This T cell receptor (beta chain) was sequenced for a study of T cell responses to AZD1222 COVID-19 vaccine. Findings of the study overall: The number of AZD1222 recipients seropositive at baseline was only six. When two AZD1222 doses had been given, Spike-specific TCR breadth and depth rose.

This clone showed up just once. What it recognizes is unknown. Sequencing used immunoSEQ multiplex PCR; TCRdb keeps in-frame clones, though not all of them. The sample lists fewer than 150,000 clones; 85% to 95% were seen once. From germline, CDR1 is SNHLY and CDR2 FYNNEI. Trimming left V 5 bases short and J 0 bases short, with 14 bases between. CDR3 length: 16 residues. The chain combines TRBV2 with TRBJ2-4; a weak D match, TRBD2 (6 bases). The clonotype originates from an adult who received the AZD1222 COVID-19 vaccine. Sequencing used peripheral blood, obtained 28 days after the second AZD1222 dose. The CDR3 is CASSPLGGEAKNIQYF. CDR3 DNA: TGTGCCAGCAGTCCCCTGGGCGGGGAAGCCAAAAACATTCAGTACTTC.